The source of this TCR beta chain is a study of blood T cell repertoires in COVID-19. This clone was observed a single time. The germline V gene encodes CDR1 SGHDT and CDR2 YYEEEE. After removal of 3 bases from V and 6 bases from J, the junction contained 9 bases not matched to a gene. The CDR3 spans 16 residues. Per the original data handling: Quantification of nucleated cells was approximated via reference gene primer amplification. Sequenced by immunoSEQ multiplex PCR; TCRdb stores in-frame clones only, minus some. Clonal size and the V and J genes are those of that table, whereas D and trimming came from the DNA. The table shows fewer than 300,000 clones, with approximately 84% occurring only once.

The specimen sequenced was peripheral blood. This receptor was identified in a human donor with COVID-19, enrolled during active disease. The donor label of this sample is uncertain. This rearrangement joins TRBV5-6 to TRBJ2-1, with 10 bases aligning to TRBD2. This CDR3 is CASSWGLAGAPNEQFF. CDR3 in DNA: TGTGCCAGCAGCTGGGGGCTAGCGGGAGCACCCAATGAGCAGTTCTTC.